These T cell receptor beta chains were read from a single sample in a study of cytomegalovirus exposure and HLA in healthy donors. Profiling relied on immunoSEQ multiplex PCR, and the TCRdb table lists in-frame clones only, not all of them. The table lists fewer than 200,000 clones, about 89% of them singletons. The sequenced sample was PBMCs. The receptors were gathered from a young man in good health and CMV-seropositive. CDR3s include the opening cysteine and the closing phenylalanine or tryptophan. The order of the fields is V gene, clone size, J gene, D gene, CDR3 DNA, CDR3 protein. A D gene is named only where the DNA matches it firmly. Part of the rows lack a size; the others show once, few, many or a class for expanded clones.

V: TRBV7-9
size: .
J: TRBJ2-5
D: .
DNA: TGTGCCAGTGGTCTAGACGATGAGACCCAGTACTTC
CDR3: CASGLDDETQYF

V: TRBV27
size: .
J: TRBJ2-1
D: .
DNA: TGTGCCAGCAGGGTGACAGGATTGAGGCCATACAATGAGCAGTTCTTC
CDR3: CASRVTGLRPYNEQFF

V: TRBV5-1
size: .
J: TRBJ2-3
D: TRBD2
DNA: TGCGCCAGCAGCCCCGGGGGACTAGCGGGAGATACGCAGTATTTT
CDR3: CASSPGGLAGDTQYF

V: TRBV11-3
size: once
J: TRBJ1-2
D: .
DNA: TGTGCCAGCAGCCAACCTGGGGATGGCTACACCTTC
CDR3: CASSQPGDGYTF

V: TRBV6-1
size: .
J: TRBJ1-4
D: .
DNA: TGTGCCAGCAGTGTAAACAGGGATTATAATGAAAAACTGTTTTTT
CDR3: CASSVNRDYNEKLFF

V: TRBV29-1
size: .
J: TRBJ2-7
D: .
DNA: TGCAGCGTTGGGGCAGTGGGCTACGAGCAGTACTTC
CDR3: CSVGAVGYEQYF

V: TRBV7-2
size: .
J: TRBJ2-7
D: TRBD2
DNA: TGTGCCAGCAGCCTAGGCGGGGGATTCTCCTACGAGCAGTACTTC
CDR3: CASSLGGGFSYEQYF

V: TRBV5-4
size: .
J: TRBJ1-4
D: .
DNA: TGTGCCAGCGGTAACTTGACAGACGAAAAACTGTTTTTT
CDR3: CASGNLTDEKLFF

V: TRBV7-2
size: .
J: TRBJ2-7
D: .
DNA: TGTGCCAGCAGCGCAAGCCTCGGCGAGCAGTACTTC
CDR3: CASSASLGEQYF

V: TRBV4-1
size: few
J: TRBJ1-6
D: TRBD1
DNA: TGCGCCAGCAGCCAAGAGACAGGGTTCTATAATTCACCCCTCCACTTT
CDR3: CASSQETGFYNSPLHF

V: TRBV5-8
size: .
J: TRBJ2-7
D: .
DNA: TGTGCCAGCAGGCGGACAATGGAGTACGAGCAGTACTTC
CDR3: CASRRTMEYEQYF

V: TRBV7-2
size: .
J: TRBJ1-6
D: TRBD1
DNA: TGTGCCAGCAGCTGGGGTAGGGGGGACAGGGCCCTCCACTTT
CDR3: CASSWGRGDRALHF

V: TRBV6-5
size: .
J: TRBJ2-3
D: .
DNA: TGTGCCAGCAGTTACTCGTACGGACTGACAGATACGCAGTATTTT
CDR3: CASSYSYGLTDTQYF

V: TRBV19
size: .
J: TRBJ2-3
D: TRBD2
DNA: TGTGCCAGTAGTACAGCGGGAGGGCCTTGGGTCACAGATACGCAGTATTTT
CDR3: CASSTAGGPWVTDTQYF

V: TRBV2
size: .
J: TRBJ1-1
D: .
DNA: TGTGCCAGCAGTGACTACGGGACGGCGAACACTGAAGCTTTCTTT
CDR3: CASSDYGTANTEAFF

V: TRBV5-1
size: .
J: TRBJ2-5
D: TRBD2
DNA: TGCGCCAGCAGCTTGCTAGCGGGGACCCAAGAGACCCAGTACTTC
CDR3: CASSLLAGTQETQYF

V: TRBV2
size: .
J: TRBJ1-1
D: .
DNA: TGTGCCAGCTCGTGGGGGGCGAACACTGAAGCTTTCTTT
CDR3: CASSWGANTEAFF

V: TRBV11-3
size: .
J: TRBJ1-1
D: .
DNA: TGTGCCAGCAGGACTGCACGACAGGAAGCTTTCTTT
CDR3: CASRTARQEAFF

V: TRBV11-1
size: .
J: TRBJ1-1
D: .
DNA: TGTGCCAGCACCATAAACCGGGGGAACACTGAAGCTTTCTTT
CDR3: CASTINRGNTEAFF

V: TRBV9
size: .
J: TRBJ1-2
D: .
DNA: TGTGCCAGCAGCGTTTCGGGGGAGTACTATGGCTACACCTTC
CDR3: CASSVSGEYYGYTF

V: TRBV6-5
size: .
J: TRBJ2-2
D: .
DNA: TGTGCCAGCACCAGGGGGGGGAGTGCCGGGGAGCTGTTTTTT
CDR3: CASTRGGSAGELFF

V: TRBV5-6
size: once
J: TRBJ1-2
D: .
DNA: TGTGCCAGCAGCTTGCGGGGGCTTCTCTATGGCTACACCTTC
CDR3: CASSLRGLLYGYTF

V: TRBV19
size: .
J: TRBJ2-7
D: TRBD1
DNA: TGTGCCAGTAGTCTCCACCGGGGACAGGGGAACGAGCAGTACTTC
CDR3: CASSLHRGQGNEQYF

V: TRBV4-3
size: .
J: TRBJ1-2
D: .
DNA: TGCGCCAGCAGCCAAGAGGAACGAAACTATGGCTACACCTTC
CDR3: CASSQEERNYGYTF

V: TRBV14
size: .
J: TRBJ2-3
D: TRBD1
DNA: TGTGCCAGCAGCCAGAACAGGGGCGCAGATACGCAGTATTTT
CDR3: CASSQNRGADTQYF